These 14 T cell receptor beta chains were all obtained from the same sample, sequenced in a study of cytomegalovirus exposure and HLA in healthy donors. The protocol was immunoSEQ multiplex PCR, while the TCRdb copy is restricted to in-frame clones and leaves out a portion. The repertoire holds some 110,000 clones, with around 94% as singletons. What was sequenced was PBMCs. The receptors shown here come from a woman between 18 and 30 years old in good health and CMV-seronegative.

The chain recombines TRBV6-6 with TRBJ1-1; D gene ambiguous. V was clipped by 2 bases and J by 0 bases, with 4 bases between them. The CDR3 spans 13 residues. Germline V gives CDR1 MNHNY, CDR2 SVGAGI (reference sequence). CDR3 coding DNA: TGTGCCAGCAGTTACAACATGAACACTGAAGCTTTCTTT. This translates into CASSYNMNTEAFF.

The chain joins TRBV14 to TRBJ1-2; 7 bases line up with TRBD1. V lost 6 bases to trimming and J lost 8 bases; unmatched junction nucleotides: 9. CDR3 size: 13 residues. CDR1 and CDR2 from the germline V gene are SGHDN and FVKESK. This CDR3 is CASRPTGRGGYTF. DNA for the CDR3: TGTGCCAGCAGACCGACAGGGCGGGGCGGCTACACCTTC.

The gene calls are TRBV2 and TRBJ2-7, with 7 bases that match TRBD1. This CDR3 has 11 amino acids. Germline CDR1 and CDR2: SNHLY and FYNNEI. The V segment lost 8 bases and the J segment 3 bases; nucleotides outside the gene matches: 1. As DNA, the CDR3 is TGTGCCAGCGGACAGGACTACGAGCAGTACTTC. Translated: CASGQDYEQYF.

This clone has only a few counts. The chain joins TRBV5-1 to TRBJ1-2; no reliable D call. The germline V and J ends were trimmed by 0 bases and 3 bases, with 9 bases remaining between them. Germline CDR1 and CDR2: SGHRS and YFSETQ. The CDR3 sequence is 14 residues long. CDR3 sequence: CASSLDGGDYGYTF. Here the CDR3 DNA reads TGCGCCAGCAGCTTGGATGGCGGGGACTATGGCTACACCTTC.

The chain combines TRBV5-6 with TRBJ1-2; D unclear. The CDR3 contains 14 residues. Germline CDR1 reads SGHDT; CDR2 reads YYEEEE. V was clipped by 0 bases and J by 7 bases, with 13 bases between them. CDR3 DNA sequence: TGTGCCAGCAGCTTGGTACGGAGTTCTATTGGCTACACCTTC. Translation: CASSLVRSSIGYTF.

This clone was counted at least ten times. This chain connects TRBV6-6 to TRBJ2-7, with 9 bases lining up with TRBD2. Germline-derived CDR1 and CDR2 are MNHNY and SVGAGI (reference sequence). This CDR3 has 14 residues. Unmatched junction bases numbered 9, after V lost 8 bases and J lost 4 bases. This CDR3 reads CASLRASGDYEQYF. The CDR3 coding sequence is TGTGCCAGCCTCAGGGCTAGCGGGGATTACGAGCAGTACTTC.

This clone appeared once. The chain employs TRBV4-1 and TRBJ2-5; D possibly corresponds to TRBD1 (5 bases). The germline V gene encodes CDR1 MGHRA and CDR2 YSYEKL. Trimming took off 0 bases at V and 5 bases at J, with 13 bases between the two ends. This CDR3 is 15 amino acids long. The CDR3, as DNA: TGCGCCAGCAGCCAAGATCCAGGGTTCATCGAGACCCAGTACTTC. As protein: CASSQDPGFIETQYF.

This sequence joins TRBV6-1 and TRBJ2-3, with D perhaps TRBD1 (6 bases). Germline assignment: CDR1 MNHNS and CDR2 SASEGT. Trimming removed 3 bases from V and 2 bases from J, with 15 bases in between. The CDR3 is 16 amino acids. This CDR3 is CASSDLRGSFTDTQYF. The CDR3 DNA is TGTGCCAGCAGTGACCTCAGGGGAAGTTTCACAGATACGCAGTATTTT.

The chain recombines TRBV6-1 with TRBJ1-2, with D perhaps TRBD1 (6 bases). The CDR3 is made up of 15 amino acids. Trimming cost V 3 bases and J 4 bases, with 15 bases left between them. Germline CDR1 reads MNHNS; CDR2 reads SASEGT. The CDR3: CASSDGTSGGYGYTF. The CDR3 DNA follows: TGTGCCAGCAGTGACGGGACATCAGGAGGCTATGGCTACACCTTC.

This chain uses TRBV30 with TRBJ1-2; D perhaps matches TRBD1 (6 bases). CDR3 length equals 11 residues. Looked up from germline, CDR1 is GTSNPN and CDR2 is SVGIG (reference sequence). With 5 bases removed from V and 4 bases from J, the gap between germline ends came to 8 bases. The CDR3 bases are TGTGCCTGGGAGGACAGCTATGGCTACACCTTC. It codes for CAWEDSYGYTF.

The chain recombines TRBV6-1 with TRBJ1-1, with D perhaps TRBD1 (5 bases). V lost 6 bases to trimming and J lost 1 base, with 12 bases between them. This CDR3 region has 14 residues. Germline CDR1 is MNHNS and CDR2 is SASEGT. CDR3 DNA: TGTGCCAGCAGCTACCAGGGTACGAACACTGAAGCTTTCTTT. Protein: CASSYQGTNTEAFF.

This chain uses TRBV18 with TRBJ2-7; D possibly corresponds to TRBD2 (6 bases). This CDR3 is 13 amino acids long. Per the germline V gene, CDR1 is KGHSH and CDR2 is LQKENI. Trimming removed 3 bases from V and 3 bases from J, with 9 bases in between. The CDR3 region has the DNA TGTGCCAGCTCACCGCGGGGAAGCTACGAGCAGTACTTC. Amino acids: CASSPRGSYEQYF.

The V and J genes are TRBV4-2 and TRBJ1-6, with 7 bases aligning to TRBD1. Germline V gives CDR1 LGHNA, CDR2 YNFKEQ. The J segment lost 8 bases and the V segment lost 0 bases, leaving 4 bases of the junction unmatched. CDR3 size: 15 residues. The CDR3 is CASSQDRQGHSPLHF. The CDR3 DNA reads as TGTGCCAGCAGCCAAGATAGACAGGGACATTCACCCCTCCACTTT.

This chain joins TRBV11-2 and TRBJ2-3; 10 nucleotides line up with TRBD2. The CDR3 contains 18 residues. Germline CDR1 reads SGHAT; CDR2 reads FQNNGV. J gave up 4 bases and V 5 bases, and 15 bases lay outside the gene matches. The CDR3: CASSPRIRLAGVADTQYF. The CDR3 DNA is TGTGCCAGCAGCCCACGTATACGCCTAGCGGGAGTTGCAGATACGCAGTATTTT.